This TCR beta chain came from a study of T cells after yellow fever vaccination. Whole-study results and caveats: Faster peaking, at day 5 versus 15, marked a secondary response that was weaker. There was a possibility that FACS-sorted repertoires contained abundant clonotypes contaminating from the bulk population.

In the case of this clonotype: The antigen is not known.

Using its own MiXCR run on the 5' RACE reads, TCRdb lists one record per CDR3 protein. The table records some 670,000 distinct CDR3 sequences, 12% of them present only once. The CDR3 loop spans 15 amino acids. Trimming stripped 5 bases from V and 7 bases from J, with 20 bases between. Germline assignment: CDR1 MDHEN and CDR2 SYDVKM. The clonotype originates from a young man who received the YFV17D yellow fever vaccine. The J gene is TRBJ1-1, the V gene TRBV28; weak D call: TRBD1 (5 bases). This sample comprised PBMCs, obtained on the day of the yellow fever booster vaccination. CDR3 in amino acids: CASSLRVPTPIEAFF. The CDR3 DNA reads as TGTGCCAGCAGTCTCAGGGTCCCTACCCCGATTGAAGCTTTCTTT.